A single T cell receptor beta chain is shown here with its context. Its specific antigen is unknown. No base quality information exists; no much larger clone differs at one position. This record belongs to a study of shared clonotypes between healthy human individuals (dated by TCRdb to the early 2020s). Broadly, across the study: A few men and two women, aged 18 to 49 years, made up the cohort. For each donor, three plates each were used for CD4 naive and CD4 memory, two plates were used for CD8 naive, and one plate was used for CD8 memory. Between about 0.8 and 8.9 billion PBMCs per donor were obtained by leukapheresis. Different laboratories and diverse techniques were used to prepare libraries and sequence TCR repertoires, to increase sequencing depth and limit assay-specific biases. The study deeply sequenced blood TCR repertoires of five healthy adults to estimate repertoire size and the extent of clonotype sharing between individuals. Paper-wide results and their limitations: The small number of donors limited the genetic and exposure-history diversity represented. Pairwise subsampling indicated that sequencing depth was expected to affect the degree of clonotype sharing among donors. When several donors were compared, the shared fraction of clonotypes was about 5.5% for naive CD4, around 3.5% for naive CD8, more than 2% for memory CD4, and 0.35% to 0.4% for memory CD8. Only blood was sampled, and tissue TCR repertoires likely differ from those in blood. Compared with non-shared clonotypes, the clonotypes found in all four sorted-subset donors had higher generation probabilities. Even with the large sequencing depth, rarefaction of the sorted-subset datasets indicated that sequencing was incomplete. Estimated clonotype richness was generally larger for naive than for memory subsets.

CDR1 is given as SGHRS and CDR2 as YFSETQ, both from the germline V gene. Including cysteine and phenylalanine, the CDR3 has 13 amino acids. Of the read, only the CDR3 DNA is kept; its 39 bases are in frame from base 1. V is cut by 4 bases and J by 3 bases, and the space between the germline ends is 11 bases. Healthy HIV-negative adults with no recently reported acute infections or vaccinations were included as donors. Only Caucasian adults living in Nashville, Tennessee, USA were represented among the donors. CD4+ T cells were enriched by magnetic negative selection, after which naive cells were positively selected on CD45RA and the negative fraction was taken as the memory subset. Blood was collected by leukapheresis, and PBMCs were isolated by Ficoll-Histopaque density gradient centrifugation and then cryopreserved in liquid nitrogen vapor phase. Analytical flow cytometry was used to check the purity and quantity of each magnetically sorted T cell population. Genomic DNA was isolated from every sorted fraction and measured by UV absorbance on a Nanodrop 2000c.

Using the deep immunoSEQ assay, multiplex PCR amplified TCR CDR3 regions from genomic DNA. Extracted genomic DNA from each cell subset was spread evenly across all wells of several immunoSEQ 96-well plates, with each plate serving as a replicate. For sorted subsets, each replicate PCR was loaded with around 220 ng genomic DNA, equivalent to about 30,000 T cell genomes. The purified libraries were quantified using a Qubit 3.0 fluorometer, sized with a Bioanalyzer 2100, and then quantified again using the KAPA Library Quantification kit. Every immunoSEQ 96-well plate was sequenced on a dedicated single-read 150-cycle Illumina NextSeq 550 flow cell. On the authors' methods: The immunoSEQ output contained only junctional sequences without quality scores, so filtering could not match that applied to full-length reads. Sequences were annotated with PyIR, a Python wrapper for IgBLAST v1.9, using IMGT germline references to assign V/J genes and CDR3. Reads were filtered out if the reads had weak V/J assignments (E-value above 1e-6), no CDR3, stop codons, out-of-frame junctions, or ambiguous translated residues. V3J clonotypes were defined as sequences sharing the same inferred V gene, J gene, and CDR3 amino acid sequence. Percentage overlap between repertoires was computed as shared unique clonotypes divided by the size of the smaller repertoire. Repertoire richness was assessed with RTK rarefaction, the Chao1 estimator, and Recon v2.1 estimates of unobserved clonotypes. Generation probabilities were computed with OLGA for all TCRbeta clonotypes obtained by the gDNA method from several donors. The clones in this table, taken by TCRdb from immuneACCESS, are in-frame only. Not every clone is retained; where verified, under half of the shortfall comes from an unresolved V gene, and the cause of the rest is unknown. The DNA gave D and trimming, while V, J and clone size come from that table. The sample table holds some 2.3 million clones, of which more than 80% were seen once. 0.35% to 0.5% of the sample belongs to the ten largest clones.

The rearrangement joined TRBV5-1 to TRBJ2-7; the D segment may tentatively be TRBD1 or TRBD2, each giving 5 matched bases. The sequencing input was naive CD4+ T cells from PBMCs. The meaning of the sample's cell subset or site label: CD45RA+ positively selected. The clonotype was recovered from a man aged 18 to 30 in good health. Some clones in this sample may be carry-over from other donors' samples. The nucleotides read TGCGCCAGCAGCCCGAGGGGTTACTACGAGCAGTACTTC. Translated, this gives CASSPRGYYEQYF.